This T cell receptor (beta chain) was recovered during a study of blood T cell repertoires in COVID-19 (dated by TCRdb to the early 2020s). Some background on the complete study: The collaborator samples originated in the United States, Italy and Spain and spanned the acute and convalescent phases of COVID-19. The material from the prospective study consisted of cDNA or gDNA derived from T cells, B-cell-depleted T cells, or PBMCs. Deeply sampled blood TCRbeta repertoires from subjects exposed to, actively infected with, or recovered from COVID-19 were included in the dataset. A freely available public database, intended as a resource for researchers studying the immune response to SARS-CoV-2, is where the repertoires were released. Samples came from the ongoing ImmuneRACE study (first 160 participants) plus 1,254 subjects from 6 global collaborators. Nearly every sample came with metadata listing a de-identified subject ID, COVID-19 status, age in years and sex. HLA class I and class II types, where available, came from metadata supplied by the sample provider rather than from assay-based typing.

V loses 1 base of germline sequence and J loses 9 bases, and the interval between the two ends is 19 bases. The CDR3, cysteine through phenylalanine, is 15 amino acids long. The DNA shown is the 45-base CDR3, in frame from base 1. CDR1 and CDR2 were assigned from the germline V gene as SQVTM and ANQGSEA. TCRbeta CDR3 regions were amplified from genomic DNA by means of the immunoSEQ Assay, a bias-controlled multiplex PCR. As for the original processing: Nucleated cell counts per sample were estimated from amplification of reference gene primers within the assay. To quantify the absolute abundance of each unique TCRbeta CDR3 rearrangement, sequence reads were collapsed and filtered. For each sample, productive Simpson clonality was calculated by taking the square root of Simpson's diversity index across productive rearrangements. The table was pulled from immuneACCESS by TCRdb, which kept in-frame rearrangements only. Such tables lose some clones; where checked, under half of the loss comes from unresolved V genes, and the rest has no known cause. From that table come the V and J calls and clone size; the DNA was used to work out D and trimming. This sample holds roughly 250,000 clones; 87% were observed only once. The biggest ten clones account for over 2% of the sample.

Collaborating institutions collected whole blood in K2EDTA tubes following their own protocols. For TCRbeta analysis, collaborators shipped samples in one of three forms: frozen whole blood, isolated PBMCs, or DNA extracted from either of those sample types. What the work shows at the level of the full study, not this receptor alone: Clinical and demographic metadata were provided uncurated, with the amount varying by source and participant.

Turning to this clone: No cognate antigen has been identified for it. Qualities for individual bases were not recorded, and no much larger clone is one base off.

Sequenced sample: peripheral blood. The rearranged segments are TRBV29-1 and TRBJ2-1; D gene: possibly TRBD2, on 5 matching bases. The receptor was derived from a woman between 45 and 60 years old with acute or convalescent COVID-19. The bases read TGCAGCGTTGAAGGGGGAGTAGTAAGAGAGGGTGAGCAGTTCTTC. It encodes CSVEGGVVREGEQFF.